Sequencing of this TCR beta chain was carried out in a study of cytomegalovirus exposure and HLA in healthy donors. Study results and limitations: Listed as cytomegalovirus-associated were 150 to 200 TCR beta chains.

The PCR made use of 60 Vbeta and 13 Jbeta primers. The repertoire was sequenced with immunoSEQ multiplex PCR; TCRdb's copy has only in-frame clones and lacks some. The data show approximately 200,000 clones, over 65% seen once. With regard to this clone: No antigen is known for it.

Trimming shortened V by 1 base and J by 5 bases, and 5 bases separated the two germline ends. The length of the CDR3 is 12 residues. Germline V gives CDR1 LNHDA, CDR2 SQIVND (reference sequence). The sequenced sample was PBMCs. This receptor was identified in a human donor in good health. This sequence joins TRBV19 and TRBJ1-1; D uncertain. This CDR3 is CASSIGETEAFF. The CDR3 DNA is TGTGCCAGTAGTATAGGAGAAACTGAAGCTTTCTTT. Full variable domain (outside the CDR3, taken from reference TRBV19 and TRBJ1-1): DGGITQSPKYLFRKEGQNVTLSCEQNLNHDAMYWYRQDPGQGLRLIYYSQIVNDFQKGDIAEGYSVSREKKESFPLTVTSAQKNPTAFYLCASSIGETEAFFGQGTRLTVV.